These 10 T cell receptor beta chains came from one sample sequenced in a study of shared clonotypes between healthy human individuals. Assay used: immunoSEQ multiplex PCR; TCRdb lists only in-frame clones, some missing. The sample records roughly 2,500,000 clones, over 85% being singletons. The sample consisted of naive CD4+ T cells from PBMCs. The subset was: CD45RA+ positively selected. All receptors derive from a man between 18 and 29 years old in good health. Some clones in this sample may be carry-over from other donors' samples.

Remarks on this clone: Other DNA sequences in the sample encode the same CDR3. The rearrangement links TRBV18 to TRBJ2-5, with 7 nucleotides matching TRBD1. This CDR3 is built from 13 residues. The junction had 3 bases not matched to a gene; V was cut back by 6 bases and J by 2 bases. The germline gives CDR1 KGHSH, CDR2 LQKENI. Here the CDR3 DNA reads TGTGCCAGCTCTGGGGACAGACAAGAGACCCAGTACTTC. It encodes CASSGDRQETQYF.

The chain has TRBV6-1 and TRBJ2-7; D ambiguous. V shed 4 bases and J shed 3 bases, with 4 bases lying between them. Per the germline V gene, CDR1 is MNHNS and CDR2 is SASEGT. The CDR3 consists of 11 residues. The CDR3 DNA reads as TGTGCCAGCAGTGTTAACTACGAGCAGTACTTC. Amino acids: CASSVNYEQYF.

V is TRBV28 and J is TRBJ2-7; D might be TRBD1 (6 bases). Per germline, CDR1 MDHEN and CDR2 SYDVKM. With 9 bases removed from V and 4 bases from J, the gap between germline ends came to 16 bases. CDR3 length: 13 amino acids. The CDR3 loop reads CASRWGRRYEQYF. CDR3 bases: TGTGCCAGTAGGTGGGGGCGAAGGTACGAGCAGTACTTC.

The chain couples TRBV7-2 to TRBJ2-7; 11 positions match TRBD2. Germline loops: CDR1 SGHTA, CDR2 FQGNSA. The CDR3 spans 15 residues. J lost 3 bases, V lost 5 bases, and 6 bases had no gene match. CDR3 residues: CASSTGTSGFYEQYF. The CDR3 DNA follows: TGTGCCAGCAGCACCGGGACTAGCGGATTCTACGAGCAGTACTTC. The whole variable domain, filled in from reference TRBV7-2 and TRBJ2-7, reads GAGVSQSPSNKVTEKGKDVELRCDPISGHTALYWYRQSLGQGLEFLIYFQGNSAPDKSGLPSDRFSAERTGGSVSTLTIQRTQQEDSAVYLCASSTGTSGFYEQYFGPGTRLTVT.

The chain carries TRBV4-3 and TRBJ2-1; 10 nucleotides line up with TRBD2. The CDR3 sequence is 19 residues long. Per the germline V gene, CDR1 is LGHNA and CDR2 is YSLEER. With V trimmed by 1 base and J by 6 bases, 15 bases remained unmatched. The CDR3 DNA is TGCGCCAGCAGCCAAGTTTCACGGCTAGCGGGAGAATACGGCAATGAGCAGTTCTTC. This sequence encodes CASSQVSRLAGEYGNEQFF.

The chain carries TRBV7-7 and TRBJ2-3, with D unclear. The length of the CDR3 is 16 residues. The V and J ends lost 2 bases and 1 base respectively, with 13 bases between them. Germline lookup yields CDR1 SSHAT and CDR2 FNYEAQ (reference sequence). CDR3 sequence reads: CASSLMPSAGTDTQYF. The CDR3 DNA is TGTGCCAGCAGCTTAATGCCGTCAGCTGGCACAGATACGCAGTATTTT.

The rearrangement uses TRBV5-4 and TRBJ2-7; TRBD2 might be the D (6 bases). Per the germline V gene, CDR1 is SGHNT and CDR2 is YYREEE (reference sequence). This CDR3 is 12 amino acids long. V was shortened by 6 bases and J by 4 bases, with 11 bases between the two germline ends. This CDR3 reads CASMGTSYEQYF. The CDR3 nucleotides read TGTGCCAGCATGGGGACTTCATACGAGCAGTACTTC.

As DNA, the CDR3 is TGTGCCAGCAGCCTTACGGCTTGGGAACAAGAGACCCAGTACTTC. It codes for CASSLTAWEQETQYF. V is TRBV7-3 and J is TRBJ2-5; D unresolved. Germline V CDR1 and CDR2: SGHTA, FQGTGA. The V end lost 5 bases, the J end lost 2 bases, and 15 bases lay between the germline ends. The CDR3 length is 15 residues. Variable domain in full (rest from reference TRBV7-3 and TRBJ2-5): GAGVSQTPSNKVTEKGKYVELRCDPISGHTALYWYRQSLGQGPEFLIYFQGTGAADDSGLPNDRFFAVRPEGSVSTLKIQRTERGDSAVYLCASSLTAWEQETQYFGPGTRLLVL.

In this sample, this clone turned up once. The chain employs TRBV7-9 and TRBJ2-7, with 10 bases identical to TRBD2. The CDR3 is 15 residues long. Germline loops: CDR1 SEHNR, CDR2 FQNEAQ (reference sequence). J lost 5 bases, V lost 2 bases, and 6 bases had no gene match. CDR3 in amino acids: CASSLSASGSHEQYF. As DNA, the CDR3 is TGTGCCAGCAGCTTAAGTGCTAGCGGGAGCCACGAGCAGTACTTC. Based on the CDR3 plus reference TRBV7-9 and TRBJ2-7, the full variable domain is DTGVSQNPRHKITKRGQNVTFRCDPISEHNRLYWYRQTLGQGPEFLTYFQNEAQLEKSRLLSDRFSAERPKGSFSTLEIQRTEQGDSAMYLCASSLSASGSHEQYFGPGTRLTVT.

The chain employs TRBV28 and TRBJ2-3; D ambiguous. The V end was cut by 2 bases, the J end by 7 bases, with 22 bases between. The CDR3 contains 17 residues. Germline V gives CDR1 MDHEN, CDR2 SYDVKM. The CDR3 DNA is TGTGCCAGCAGTTTAAGACGGAGTCGGTTATTATCAAATACGCAGTATTTT. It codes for CASSLRRSRLLSNTQYF.